Shown below are 14 T cell receptor beta chains from a single sample sequenced in a study of response to subunit inactivated influenza vaccine. TCRdb called the RT-PCR reads again in MiXCR, with one record for every CDR3 protein. The data hold hundreds of thousands of distinct CDR3 sequences, with over 9% observed a single time. These records were also assigned to another study, of T cells expressing NK-cell markers. That paper notes: Libraries used 5'RACE template switching adding universal primer site and UMIs.

This specimen consisted of PBMCs from blood, obtained on the day of vaccination. The receptors here all came from a man aged 45-65 years who received an inactivated influenza vaccine.

This clonotype occurred a few times. The chain uses TRBV12-3 or TRBV12-4 and TRBJ2-1, with D possibly matching TRBD1 (5 bases). CDR3 size: 17 residues. Trimming took off 3 bases at V and 8 bases at J, with 23 bases between the two ends. This chain's CDR3 is CASSLDLRQGRSYEQFF. CDR3 bases: TGTGCCAGCAGTTTGGATTTACGGCAGGGTCGTTCGTATGAGCAGTTCTTC.

The chain has TRBV28 and TRBJ2-1; 10 bases fit TRBD2. This CDR3 spans 16 amino acids. Germline CDR1 MDHEN, CDR2 SYDVKM. The ends lost 4 bases at V and 6 bases at J; junction bases unmatched: 9. The CDR3 bases are TGTGCCAGCAGTTCCCCTAGCGGGAGTAATCGCAATGAGCAGTTCTTC. Amino acids: CASSSPSGSNRNEQFF.

The V and J genes are TRBV3-1 and TRBJ2-3; 13 positions match TRBD2. V was pared by 2 bases and J by 4 bases, with 12 bases of the junction left unmatched. CDR3 size: 19 residues. Germline-derived CDR1 and CDR2 are LGHDT and YNNKEL (reference sequence). CDR3 nucleotide sequence: TGTGCCAGCAGCCAACGATTTCCGGGACTAGCGGGGAGTGCAGATACGCAGTATTTT. This codes for CASSQRFPGLAGSADTQYF.

This clonotype was recorded many times. The J gene is TRBJ2-2, the V gene TRBV9, with D possibly being TRBD1 (6 bases). V lost 8 bases and J 10 bases, leaving 15 bases between the germline ends. There are 12 residues in the CDR3. Germline CDR1 and CDR2: SGDLS and YYNGEE. In nucleotides, the CDR3 is TGTGCCAGTACTAGGGGGTCGAAGGAGCTGTTTTTT. It encodes CASTRGSKELFF.

This clonotype was counted only a few times. This chain links TRBV5-1 with TRBJ2-3; D call uncertain. Per the germline V gene, CDR1 is SGHRS and CDR2 is YFSETQ. The CDR3 is 15 amino acids. The V end was cut by 4 bases, the J end by 4 bases, with 16 bases between. CDR3 DNA sequence: TGCGCCAGCAGCGCCGTTACTGGTGGCGCAGATACGCAGTATTTT. Amino acid sequence: CASSAVTGGADTQYF.

This clonotype was observed a handful of times. The chain recombines TRBV6-6 with TRBJ2-4; either TRBD1 or TRBD2 may fit D (5 bases each). The germline V and J ends were trimmed by 2 bases and 9 bases, with 8 bases remaining between them. This CDR3 is built from 12 residues. Germline lookup yields CDR1 MNHNY and CDR2 SVGAGI (reference sequence). The CDR3 spells CASSYRGTIQYF. The CDR3 DNA reads TGTGCCAGCAGTTACAGAGGGACCATTCAGTACTTC.

This clonotype was seen many times. The chain is built from TRBV4-3 and TRBJ1-6; 10 bases are a match to TRBD1. Germline values: CDR1 LGHNA, CDR2 YSLEER. With V trimmed by 0 bases and J by 7 bases, 12 bases remained unmatched. CDR3 length equals 19 residues. The CDR3 loop reads CASSQEVTGGALWNSPLHF. For the CDR3, the DNA is TGCGCCAGCAGCCAAGAGGTGACAGGGGGCGCGTTATGGAATTCACCCCTCCACTTT.

With regard to this clonotype: A much larger clone is a single base away; this may be a read error. J is TRBJ1-2 and V is TRBV7-9; a weak D match, TRBD1 (5 bases). The CDR3 loop spans 14 amino acids. Germline V gene sequence: CDR1 SEHNR, CDR2 FQNEAQ (reference sequence). The CDR3 DNA sequence: TGTGCCAGCAGCCAACTGACAGAAAAGGATGGCTACATCTTC. Translated, it gives CASSQLTEKDGYIF.

This clonotype was detected a few times. The chain is built from TRBV12-3 or TRBV12-4 and TRBJ1-1; maybe TRBD1 (5 bases). Trimming pared 6 bases from V and 2 bases from J, leaving 10 bases between. The CDR3 contains 13 residues. CDR3 residues: CASRVGANTEAFF. In DNA form, the CDR3 reads TGTGCCAGCAGGGTAGGGGCAAACACTGAAGCTTTCTTT.

This clonotype was found a few times. V gene TRBV7-6 combines with J gene TRBJ2-2, with 8 bases aligning to TRBD1. V lost 4 bases, J lost 6 bases, and 7 bases stayed unmatched. CDR1 and CDR2 (germline): SGHVS, FNYEAQ. The length of the CDR3 is 15 residues. For the CDR3, the DNA is TGTGCCAGCAGCTCTTGGACAGGGAATGCCGGGGAGCTGTTTTTT. Translation gives CASSSWTGNAGELFF.

The J gene is TRBJ1-3, the V gene TRBV7-8; TRBD1 might be the D (5 bases). V lost 0 bases to trimming and J lost 3 bases, with 15 bases between them. The germline gives CDR1 SGHVS, CDR2 FQNEAQ. The CDR3 consists of 17 residues. In nucleotides, the CDR3 is TGTGCCAGCAGCTTAGCTGTGGGTTGGACACTTGGAAACACCATATATTTT. Protein: CASSLAVGWTLGNTIYF.

The chain combines TRBV28 with TRBJ2-3; 9 nucleotides line up with TRBD2. This CDR3 has 17 amino acids. Germline-derived CDR1 and CDR2 are MDHEN and SYDVKM. Trimming at V came to 1 base and at J to 5 bases, leaving 10 bases not matched to a gene. This CDR3 reads CASSLSGLAGARDTQYF. CDR3 in DNA: TGTGCCAGCAGTTTATCCGGTTTAGCGGGAGCGAGAGATACGCAGTATTTT.

J is TRBJ2-2 and V is TRBV10-3; 15 nucleotides align to TRBD2. Trimming cost V 7 bases and J 2 bases; bases outside gene matches: 2. CDR1 and CDR2 from the germline V gene are ENHRY and SYGVKD. The length of the CDR3 is 16 residues. The CDR3 region has the DNA TGTGCCATCATGGGACTAGCGGGAGGAAACACCGGGGAGCTGTTTTTT. Protein sequence: CAIMGLAGGNTGELFF.

This clonotype was observed at least ten times. The V call is TRBV7-2, the J call TRBJ1-1; TRBD1 is a possible D gene (5 bases). The CDR3 spans 15 residues. V shed 1 base and J shed 1 base, with 10 bases lying between them. In germline, CDR1 is SGHTA, CDR2 FQGNSA. In nucleotides, the CDR3 is TGTGCCAGCAGCTTAGTCCAGGGCAAGAACACTGAAGCTTTCTTT. Amino acid sequence: CASSLVQGKNTEAFF.